This TCR beta chain was sequenced for a study of T cells in Graves' hyperthyroidism and ophthalmopathy. TCR beta CDR3 sequences were amplified from RNA transcripts. HTBI primers were the set used in a first-round RT-PCR of the TCR CDR3. TCRdb analysed the multiplex PCR reads with MiXCR anew, one entry per CDR3 protein. The sample lists more than 350,000 distinct CDR3 sequences; about 15% were seen once. Germline V gives CDR1 DFQATT, CDR2 SNEGSKA (reference sequence). The CDR3 totals 15 residues. V dropped 3 bases and J dropped 3; count of bases not matched to a gene: 9. Hyperthyroidism patients were newly diagnosed, had disease duration under 2 months, and were aged 18 to 65 years. Exclusions: uncontrolled infection, other autoimmune disease, pregnancy, lactation. This clonotype was seen only a few times.

This receptor was taken from a woman aged 30 to 39 with Graves' hyperthyroidism. The rearrangement links TRBV20-1 to TRBJ2-7, with 9 nucleotides matching TRBD2. The material sequenced was blood. The CDR3 loop is CSASSGLAGYYEQYF. The CDR3 region has the DNA TGCAGTGCTAGTAGTGGTCTAGCGGGATACTACGAGCAGTACTTC.